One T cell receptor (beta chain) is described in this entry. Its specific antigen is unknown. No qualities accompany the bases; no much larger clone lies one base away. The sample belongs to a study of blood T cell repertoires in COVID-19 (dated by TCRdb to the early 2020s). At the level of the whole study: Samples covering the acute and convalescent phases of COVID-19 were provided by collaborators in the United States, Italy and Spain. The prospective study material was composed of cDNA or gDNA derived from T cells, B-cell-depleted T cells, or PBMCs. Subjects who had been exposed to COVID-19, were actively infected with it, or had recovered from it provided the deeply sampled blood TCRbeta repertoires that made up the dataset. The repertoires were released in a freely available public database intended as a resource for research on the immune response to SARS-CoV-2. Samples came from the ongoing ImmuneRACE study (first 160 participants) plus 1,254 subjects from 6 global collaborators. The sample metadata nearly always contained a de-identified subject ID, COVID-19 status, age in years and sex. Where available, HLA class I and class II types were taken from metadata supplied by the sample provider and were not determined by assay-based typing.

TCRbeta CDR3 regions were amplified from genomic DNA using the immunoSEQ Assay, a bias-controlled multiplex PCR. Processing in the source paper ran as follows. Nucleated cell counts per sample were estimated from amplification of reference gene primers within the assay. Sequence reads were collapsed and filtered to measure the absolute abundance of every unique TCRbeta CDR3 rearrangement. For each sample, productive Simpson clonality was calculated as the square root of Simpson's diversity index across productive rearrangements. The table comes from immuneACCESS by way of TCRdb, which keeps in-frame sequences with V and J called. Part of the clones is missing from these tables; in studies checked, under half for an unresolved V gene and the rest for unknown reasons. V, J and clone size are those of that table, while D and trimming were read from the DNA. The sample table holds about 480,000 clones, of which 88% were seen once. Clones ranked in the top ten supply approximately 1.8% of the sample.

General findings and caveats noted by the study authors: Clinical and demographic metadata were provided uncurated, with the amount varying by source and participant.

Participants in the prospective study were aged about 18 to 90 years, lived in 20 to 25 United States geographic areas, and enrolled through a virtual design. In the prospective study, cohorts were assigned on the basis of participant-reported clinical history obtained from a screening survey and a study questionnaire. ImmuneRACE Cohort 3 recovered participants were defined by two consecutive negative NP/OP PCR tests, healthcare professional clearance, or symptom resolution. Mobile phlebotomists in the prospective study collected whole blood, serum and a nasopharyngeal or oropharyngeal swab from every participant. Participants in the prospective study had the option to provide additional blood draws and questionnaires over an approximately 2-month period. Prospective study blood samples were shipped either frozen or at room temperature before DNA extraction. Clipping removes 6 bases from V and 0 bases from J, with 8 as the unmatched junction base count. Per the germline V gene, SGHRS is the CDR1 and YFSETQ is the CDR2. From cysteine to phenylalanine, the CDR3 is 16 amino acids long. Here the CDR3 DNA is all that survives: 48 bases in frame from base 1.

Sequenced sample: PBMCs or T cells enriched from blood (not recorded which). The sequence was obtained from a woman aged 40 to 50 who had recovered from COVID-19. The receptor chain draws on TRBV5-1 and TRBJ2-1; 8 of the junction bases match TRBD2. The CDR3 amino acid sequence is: CASNWASGFSYNEQFF. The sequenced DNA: TGCGCCAGCAATTGGGCTAGCGGGTTCTCCTACAATGAGCAGTTCTTC.